This T cell receptor (beta chain) derives from a study of blood T cell repertoires in COVID-19. In the study overall: The study drew acute and convalescent COVID-19 samples from the United States, Italy and Spain.

V was cut by 0 bases and J by 1 base, with 7 bases left in between. CDR1 is SGDLS and CDR2 is YYNGEE in the germline V gene. CDR3 size: 15 residues. In the original processing: Amplified reference gene primers provided the basis for estimating nucleated cell counts. TCRdb keeps only in-frame clones here, not all; method: immunoSEQ multiplex PCR. The V and J calls and the clone size are those of that table, but D and trimming were determined from the DNA. The sample has about 230,000 clones, 87% seen once. V and J are TRBV9 and TRBJ2-2, with a weak D call TRBD2 (5 bases). The clonotype was recovered from a woman in her late teens or twenties who had recovered from COVID-19. Material for sequencing was peripheral blood. The CDR3 region has the DNA TGTGCCAGCAGCGTAGTCGGAGGGAACACCGGGGAGCTGTTTTTT. This translates into CASSVVGGNTGELFF.